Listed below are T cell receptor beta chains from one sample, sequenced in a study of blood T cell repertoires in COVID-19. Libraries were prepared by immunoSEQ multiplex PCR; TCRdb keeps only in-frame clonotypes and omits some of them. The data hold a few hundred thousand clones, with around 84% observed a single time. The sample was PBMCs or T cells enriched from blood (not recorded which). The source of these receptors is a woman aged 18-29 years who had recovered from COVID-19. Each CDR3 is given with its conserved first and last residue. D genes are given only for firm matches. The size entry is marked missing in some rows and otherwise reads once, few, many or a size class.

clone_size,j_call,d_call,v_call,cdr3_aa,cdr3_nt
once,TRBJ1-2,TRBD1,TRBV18,CASSPIPGQGAAGGGYTF,TGTGCCAGCTCACCGATACCGGGACAGGGGGCCGCAGGCGGGGGCTACACCTTC
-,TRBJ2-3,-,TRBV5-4,CASSSKTGLVSTDTQYF,TGTGCCAGCAGCTCAAAGACAGGACTCGTTAGCACAGATACGCAGTATTTT
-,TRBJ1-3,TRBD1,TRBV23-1,CASSQPQGAGGNTIYF,TGCGCCAGCAGTCAACCCCAGGGGGCGGGTGGAAACACCATATATTTT
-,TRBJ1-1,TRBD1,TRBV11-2,CASSTNRGPTEAFF,TGTGCCAGCAGCACGAACAGGGGGCCCACTGAAGCTTTCTTT
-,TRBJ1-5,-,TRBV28,CASSLYQRSNQPQHF,TGTGCCAGCAGTTTATATCAGCGTTCGAATCAGCCCCAGCATTTT
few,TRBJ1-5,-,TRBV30,CAWSELEGNQPQHF,TGTGCCTGGAGTGAACTTGAGGGAAACCAGCCCCAGCATTTT
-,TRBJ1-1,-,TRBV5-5,CASSATRNTEAFF,TGTGCCAGCAGCGCCACACGGAACACTGAAGCTTTCTTT
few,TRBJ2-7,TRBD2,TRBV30,CAWSAGLAGGLDEQYF,TGTGCCTGGAGTGCTGGACTAGCGGGAGGTCTCGACGAGCAGTACTTC
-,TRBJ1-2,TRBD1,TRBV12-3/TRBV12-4,CASSQDRGGGYTF,TGTGCCAGCAGTCAGGACAGGGGGGGTGGCTACACCTTC
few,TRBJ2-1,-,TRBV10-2,CASSRDWLSSYNEQFF,TGCGCCAGCAGCCGGGACTGGCTGAGCTCCTACAATGAGCAGTTCTTC
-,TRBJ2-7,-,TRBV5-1,CASSWSRLSTQGSYEQYF,TGCGCCAGCAGCTGGTCACGTCTTAGTACACAGGGCTCCTACGAGCAGTACTTC
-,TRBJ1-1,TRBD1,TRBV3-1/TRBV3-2,CASSPLNRGAEAFF,TGTGCCAGCAGCCCCTTGAACAGGGGGGCTGAAGCTTTCTTT
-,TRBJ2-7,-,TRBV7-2,CASSFTSAGSYEQYF,TGTGCCAGCAGCTTTACCTCGGCAGGATCCTACGAGCAGTACTTC
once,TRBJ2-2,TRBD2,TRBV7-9,CASRPTSGGSNTGELFF,TGTGCCAGCAGACCGACTAGCGGGGGCTCAAACACCGGGGAGCTGTTTTTT
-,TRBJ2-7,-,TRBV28,CASEGGGATYEQYF,TGTGCCAGCGAAGGAGGGGGGGCCACCTACGAGCAGTACTTC
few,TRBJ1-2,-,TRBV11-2,CASSPLEGARVYGYTF,TGTGCCAGCAGCCCACTAGAGGGCGCTAGGGTTTATGGCTACACCTTC
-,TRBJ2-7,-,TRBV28,CASTPRGHHSYEQYF,TGTGCCAGCACCCCCCGGGGACATCACTCCTACGAGCAGTACTTC
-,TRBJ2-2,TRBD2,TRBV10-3,CAIRPGGLELFF,TGTGCCATCAGGCCGGGGGGGTTGGAGCTGTTTTTT
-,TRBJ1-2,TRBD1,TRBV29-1,CSVEDLPNWDRDTNYGYTF,TGCAGCGTTGAAGATCTTCCGAATTGGGACAGGGACACTAACTATGGCTACACCTTC
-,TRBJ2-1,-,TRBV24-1,CATSPTGEQFF,TGTGCCACCAGTCCGACTGGTGAGCAGTTCTTC
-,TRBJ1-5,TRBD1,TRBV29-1,CSVEDIPGTGQPNNQPQHF,TGCAGCGTTGAAGATATTCCCGGGACAGGGCAACCCAACAATCAGCCCCAGCATTTT
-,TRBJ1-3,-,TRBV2,CASRRRENTIYF,TGTGCCAGTAGGAGACGGGAAAACACCATATATTTT
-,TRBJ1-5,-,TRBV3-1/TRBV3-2,CASSQTEGRGLHQPQHF,TGTGCCAGCAGCCAAACCGAGGGCAGGGGTCTCCATCAGCCCCAGCATTTT
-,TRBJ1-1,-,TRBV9,CASSAQTTLDSVEAFF,TGTGCCAGCAGCGCCCAGACCACCCTAGACAGTGTTGAAGCTTTCTTT
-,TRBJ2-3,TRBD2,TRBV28,CASSFSGSGRDTQYF,TGTGCCAGCAGTTTCAGCGGGAGTGGTAGAGATACGCAGTATTTT
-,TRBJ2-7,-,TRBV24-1,CATSDPREGRGYEQYF,TGTGCCACCAGTGACCCCCGTGAGGGAAGGGGGTACGAGCAGTACTTC
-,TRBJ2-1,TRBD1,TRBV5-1,CASSKTGDRAYNEQFF,TGCGCCAGCAGCAAAACTGGGGACAGGGCCTACAATGAGCAGTTCTTC
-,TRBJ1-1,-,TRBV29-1,CSVDSGTEAFF,TGCAGCGTTGATTCGGGCACTGAAGCTTTCTTT
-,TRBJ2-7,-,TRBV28,CASKGSGTGNYEQYF,TGTGCCAGCAAAGGATCCGGGACTGGAAACTACGAGCAGTACTTC
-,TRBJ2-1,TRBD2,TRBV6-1,CASSGLAGARYNEQFF,TGTGCCAGCAGTGGATTAGCGGGGGCCCGGTACAATGAGCAGTTCTTC
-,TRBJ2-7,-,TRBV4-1,CASSQSATSSYEQYF,TGCGCCAGCAGCCAATCGGCGACTAGCTCCTACGAGCAGTACTTC
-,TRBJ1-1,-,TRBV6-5,CASSYSWRVNTEAFF,TGTGCCAGCAGTTACTCGTGGAGAGTGAACACTGAAGCTTTCTTT
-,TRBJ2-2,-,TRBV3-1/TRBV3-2,CASSQDGGTGTGELFF,TGTGCCAGCAGCCAAGATGGAGGGACCGGAACCGGGGAGCTGTTTTTT
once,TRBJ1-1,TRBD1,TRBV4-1,CASSQGQGATEAFF,TGCGCCAGCAGCCAAGGACAGGGGGCCACTGAAGCTTTCTTT
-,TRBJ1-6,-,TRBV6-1,CASSEVSHHSNSPLHF,TGTGCCAGCAGTGAAGTGTCACACCATTCAAATTCACCCCTCCACTTT
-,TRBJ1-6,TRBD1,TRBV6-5,CASDLGGTDNSPLHF,TGTGCCAGTGACTTAGGCGGGACAGATAATTCACCCCTCCACTTT
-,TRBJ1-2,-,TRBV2,CASSTPAENGYTF,TGTGCCAGCAGTACCCCGGCGGAGAATGGCTACACCTTC
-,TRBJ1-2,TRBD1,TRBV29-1,CSVDPTGTGDGYTF,TGCAGCGTTGATCCTACCGGGACAGGGGATGGCTACACCTTC
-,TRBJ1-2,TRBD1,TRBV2,CASSWQGALLYGYTF,TGTGCCAGCAGTTGGCAGGGGGCCCTCCTGTATGGCTACACCTTC
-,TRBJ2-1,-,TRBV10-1,CASSKNAGDPSYNEQFF,TGCGCCAGCTCAAAGAACGCAGGGGACCCTTCCTACAATGAGCAGTTCTTC
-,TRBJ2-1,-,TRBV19,CASSENSPKEQFF,TGTGCCAGTAGTGAAAACTCCCCTAAAGAGCAGTTCTTC
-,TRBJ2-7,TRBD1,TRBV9,CASSVTGTGDEQYF,TGTGCCAGCAGCGTGACCGGGACAGGGGACGAGCAGTACTTC
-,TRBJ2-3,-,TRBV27,CASSSLQADTQYF,TGTGCCAGCAGTTCACTTCAAGCAGATACGCAGTATTTT
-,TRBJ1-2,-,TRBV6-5,CASSRSGGAENGYTF,TGTGCCAGCAGTCGGTCCGGAGGAGCAGAGAATGGCTACACCTTC
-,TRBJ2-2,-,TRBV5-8,CASSLEGVWTGELFF,TGTGCCAGCAGCTTAGAAGGGGTGTGGACCGGGGAGCTGTTTTTT
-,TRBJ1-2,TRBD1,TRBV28,CASRFFGTGNYGYTF,TGTGCCAGCAGATTCTTCGGGACAGGGAACTATGGCTACACCTTC
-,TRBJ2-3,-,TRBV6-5,CASSSWGETDTQYF,TGTGCCAGCAGTTCCTGGGGGGAAACAGATACGCAGTATTTT
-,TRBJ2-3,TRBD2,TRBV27,CASSLRALLAVGTDTQYF,TGTGCCAGCAGTTTAAGGGCCCTCCTAGCGGTCGGCACAGATACGCAGTATTTT
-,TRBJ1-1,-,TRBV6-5,CASSNNRGEAFF,TGTGCCAGCAGCAACAATCGAGGTGAAGCTTTCTTT
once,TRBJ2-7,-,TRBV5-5,CASSLMAGASYEQYF,TGTGCCAGCAGCTTGATGGCGGGTGCATCCTACGAGCAGTACTTC